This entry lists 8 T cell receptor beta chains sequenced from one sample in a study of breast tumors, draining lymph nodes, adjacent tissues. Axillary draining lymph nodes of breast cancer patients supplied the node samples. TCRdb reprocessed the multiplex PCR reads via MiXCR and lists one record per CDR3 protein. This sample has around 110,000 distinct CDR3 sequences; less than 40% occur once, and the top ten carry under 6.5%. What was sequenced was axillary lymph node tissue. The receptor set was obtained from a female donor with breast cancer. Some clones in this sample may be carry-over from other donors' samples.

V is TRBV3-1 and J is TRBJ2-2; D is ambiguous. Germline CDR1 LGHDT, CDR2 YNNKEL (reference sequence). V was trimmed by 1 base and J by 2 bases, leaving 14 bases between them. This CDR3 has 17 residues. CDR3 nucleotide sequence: TGTGCCAGCAGCCAAGCACGACTTATCAGAAACACCGGGGAGCTGTTTTTT. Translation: CASSQARLIRNTGELFF.

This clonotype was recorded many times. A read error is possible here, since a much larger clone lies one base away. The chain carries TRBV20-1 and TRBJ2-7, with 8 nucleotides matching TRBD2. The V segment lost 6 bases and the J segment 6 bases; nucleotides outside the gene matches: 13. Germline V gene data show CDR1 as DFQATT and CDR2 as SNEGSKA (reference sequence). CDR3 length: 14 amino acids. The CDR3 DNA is TGCAGTGCAATGCCGGGACTAGGTTTATCCGAGCAGTACTTC. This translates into CSAMPGLGLSEQYF.

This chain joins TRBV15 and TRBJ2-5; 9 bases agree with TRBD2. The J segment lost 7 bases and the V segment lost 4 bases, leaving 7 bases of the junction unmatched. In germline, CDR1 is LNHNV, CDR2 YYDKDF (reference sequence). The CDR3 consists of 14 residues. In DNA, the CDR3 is TGTGCCACCAGCAATAGCGGGAGTAGTGGGACCCAGTACTTC. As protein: CATSNSGSSGTQYF.

CDR3 loop: CATSSLPRGGEQGNYGYTF. The DNA for the CDR3 is TGTGCCACCAGCAGCTTACCAAGGGGTGGCGAACAGGGTAACTATGGCTACACCTTC. The gene calls are TRBV15 and TRBJ1-2, with a tentative D call TRBD1 (6 bases). In germline, CDR1 is LNHNV, CDR2 YYDKDF (reference sequence). Between the trimmed V and J ends, which lost 3 bases and 1 base, there was a span of 24 bases. The length of the CDR3 is 19 residues. The full variable domain, its missing parts supplied by reference TRBV15 and TRBJ1-2, is DAMVIQNPRYQVTQFGKPVTLSCSQTLNHNVMYWYQQKSSQAPKLLFHYYDKDFNNEADTPDNFQSRRPNTSFCFLDIRSPGLGDTAMYLCATSSLPRGGEQGNYGYTFGSGTRLTVV.

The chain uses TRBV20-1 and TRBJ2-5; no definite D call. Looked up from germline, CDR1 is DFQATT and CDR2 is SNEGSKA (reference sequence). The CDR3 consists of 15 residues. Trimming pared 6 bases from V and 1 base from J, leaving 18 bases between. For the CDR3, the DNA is TGCAGTGCCGCCGGGCGTGGCTACACCCAAGAGACCCAGTACTTC. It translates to CSAAGRGYTQETQYF.

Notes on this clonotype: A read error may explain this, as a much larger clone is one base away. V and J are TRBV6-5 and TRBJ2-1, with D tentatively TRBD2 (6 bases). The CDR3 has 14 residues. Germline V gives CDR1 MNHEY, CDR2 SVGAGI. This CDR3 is CASSYSITSNGQFF. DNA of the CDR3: TGTGCCAGCAGTTACTCGATAACTAGCAATGGGCAGTTCTTC.

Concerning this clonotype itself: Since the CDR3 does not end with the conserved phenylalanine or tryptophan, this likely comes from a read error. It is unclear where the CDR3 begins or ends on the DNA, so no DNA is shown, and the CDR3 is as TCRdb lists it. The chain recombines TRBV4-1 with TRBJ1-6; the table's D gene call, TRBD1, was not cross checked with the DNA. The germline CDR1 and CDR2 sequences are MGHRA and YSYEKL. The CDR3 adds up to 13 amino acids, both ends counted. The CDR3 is CASSQVLRGLLDY.

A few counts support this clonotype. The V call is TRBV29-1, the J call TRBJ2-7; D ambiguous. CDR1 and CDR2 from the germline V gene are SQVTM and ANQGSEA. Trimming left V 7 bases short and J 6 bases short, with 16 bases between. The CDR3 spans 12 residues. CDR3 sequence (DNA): TGCAGCGCGGTAGTAGCCCTGGGCGAGCAGTACTTC. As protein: CSAVVALGEQYF.